This T cell receptor (beta chain) was retrieved from a study of sequential checkpoint blockade in melanoma. The ends were cut back, 2 bases at V and 6 bases at J, with 22 bases in the middle. The V gene's germline CDR1 is SQVTM and CDR2 ANQGSEA. This CDR3 spans 16 amino acids. Generated by immunoSEQ multiplex PCR, the TCRdb table keeps only in-frame clones and is missing some. Here the sample spans roughly 30,000 clones, approximately 86% being singletons. Noted treatment: randomized to nivolumab then ipilimumab (arm A) or the reverse (arm B). PBMC sorting kept live CD3+CD8+ cells without CD19 or CD56.

The sequencing used CD8+ T cells sorted from blood (inferred from file names), collected from a patient given nivolumab and ipilimumab in sequence. J is TRBJ1-1 and V is TRBV29-1; tentative D call: TRBD1 (5 bases). The TCR sequence derives from a human donor with melanoma. CDR3 loop: CSVESRDYNEIAEAFF. For the CDR3, the DNA is TGCAGCGTTGAAAGCCGGGACTATAATGAGATAGCTGAAGCTTTCTTT.